This TCR beta chain is from a study of technical replicates of blood from a handful of donors. The germline gives CDR1 SGHNT, CDR2 YENEEA. The CDR3 loop spans 16 amino acids. After removal of 4 bases from V and 0 bases from J, the junction contained 9 bases not matched to a gene. The method was immunoSEQ multiplex PCR; TCRdb's version includes in-frame clones alone and lacks a portion of them. The sample holds 85,000 to 100,000 clones, approximately 96% seen once. The clonotype originates from a human donor in good health. This rearrangement joins TRBV11-3 to TRBJ2-7, with 7 bases identical to TRBD1. Material for sequencing was T cells isolated from PBMCs. CDR3 in DNA: TGTGCCAGCAGCTCCCGACAGGGAATGAGCTCCTACGAGCAGTACTTC. This sequence encodes CASSSRQGMSSYEQYF.